Each of the 28 T cell receptor beta chains below was sequenced from the same sample in a study of blood T cell repertoires in COVID-19. Generated by immunoSEQ multiplex PCR, the TCRdb table keeps only in-frame clones and is missing some. The sample holds about 72,000 clones; about nine tenths are singletons and the top ten take over 8%. Sequencing was done on a sample of peripheral blood. These receptors came from a human donor in a cohort sampled during active COVID-19.

The count of this clone is one. V usage is TRBV6-4 and J usage is TRBJ2-2, with TRBD1 matching 12 bases. This CDR3 has 16 residues. The V and J ends lost 3 bases and 6 bases, in that order; junction bases with no gene match: 5. The germline V gene has CDR1 MRHNA and CDR2 SNTAGT. The DNA for the CDR3 is TGTGCCAGCAGTGAAACCGGGACAGGGGGCGCCGGGGAGCTGTTTTTT. Protein product: CASSETGTGGAGELFF.

J is TRBJ2-1 and V is TRBV3-1 (or the pseudogene TRBV3-2); possible D gene TRBD1, 6 bases. V lost 1 base and J 3 bases, leaving 13 bases between the germline ends. The CDR3 runs to 16 residues. The germline CDR1 and CDR2 sequences are LGHDT and YNNKEL (reference sequence). Here the CDR3 DNA reads TGTGCCAGCAGCCAAGCTGACAGGCCCGTCTACAATGAGCAGTTCTTC. As protein: CASSQADRPVYNEQFF.

The chain links TRBV5-1 to TRBJ2-2, with 9 bases fitting TRBD1. The V gene's germline CDR1 is SGHRS and CDR2 YFSETQ. The CDR3 covers 15 residues. The ends lost 4 bases at V and 6 bases at J; junction bases unmatched: 7. For the CDR3, the DNA is TGCGCCAGCAGCCCACAGGGGGCTACGGCCGGGGAGCTGTTTTTT. Protein: CASSPQGATAGELFF.

The V and J genes are TRBV18 and TRBJ1-5; D ambiguous. V was pared by 2 bases and J by 6 bases, with 14 bases between. Germline V CDR1 and CDR2: KGHSH, LQKENI. This CDR3 is built from 15 residues. CDR3 residues: CASSPTPGRVQPQHF. The CDR3, as DNA: TGTGCCAGCTCACCAACCCCGGGGAGGGTTCAGCCCCAGCATTTT.

CDR3 DNA: TGTGCCAGTTCAGCACCTCCAGGCGAGACCCAGTACTTC. Its protein is CASSAPPGETQYF. The chain recombines TRBV19 with TRBJ2-5; D call uncertain. CDR1 LNHDA and CDR2 SQIVND come from the germline V gene (reference sequence). V lost 8 bases and J lost 5, with 15 bases in between. CDR3 length: 13 amino acids.

The chain is built from TRBV11-3 and TRBJ2-7; the D gene is possibly TRBD2 (5 bases). CDR1 is SGHNT and CDR2 is YENEEA in the germline V gene. Trimming left V 1 base short and J 4 bases short, with 8 bases between. The CDR3 totals 13 residues. The CDR3 sequence is CASSLGRDYEQYF. CDR3 in DNA: TGTGCCAGCAGCTTAGGTCGGGATTACGAGCAGTACTTC. Looking up the rest from reference TRBV11-3 and TRBJ2-7 gives the full variable domain: EAGVVQSPRYKIIEKKQPVAFWCNPISGHNTLYWYLQNLGQGPELLIRYENEEAVDDSQLPKDRFSAERLKGVDSTLKIQPAELGDSAVYLCASSLGRDYEQYFGPGTRLTVT.

This clone has just a few counts. J is TRBJ1-2 and V is TRBV27; possible D gene TRBD1, 6 bases. The V gene's germline CDR1 is MNHEY and CDR2 SMNVEV (reference sequence). CDR3 length equals 15 residues. V lost 4 bases, J lost 2 bases, and 14 bases lay in between. The CDR3, as DNA: TGTGCCAGCAGTTCCGACTTTGACAGGAACTATGGCTACACCTTC. Translation gives CASSSDFDRNYGYTF.

The V and J genes are TRBV6-1 and TRBJ1-4; 8 nucleotides agree with TRBD1. Losses at the gene ends were 2 bases for V and 7 bases for J; bases not matched to a gene: 3. Germline V gives CDR1 MNHNS, CDR2 SASEGT. CDR3 length: 14 residues. The chain's CDR3 is CASSETGGSEKLFF. The CDR3 nucleotides read TGTGCCAGCAGTGAAACAGGGGGAAGTGAAAAACTGTTTTTT.

The J gene is TRBJ2-5, the V gene TRBV5-1; 8 nucleotides match TRBD2. CDR1 is SGHRS and CDR2 is YFSETQ in the germline V gene. The CDR3 is 14 residues long. Trimming took 7 bases from V and 1 from J; bases not matched to a gene: 6. CDR3 loop: CASQPGTSQETQYF. The CDR3 DNA is TGCGCCAGCCAGCCCGGGACTAGCCAAGAGACCCAGTACTTC.

This clone occurred a few times. CDR3 sequence: CSVAEQGSNQPQHF. The CDR3 DNA sequence: TGCAGCGTTGCCGAACAGGGTAGCAATCAGCCCCAGCATTTT. J is TRBJ1-5 and V is TRBV29-1, with D possibly TRBD1 on 6 matching bases. Germline V lookup: CDR1 SQVTM, CDR2 ANQGSEA. This CDR3 has 14 amino acids. Trimming removed 4 bases from V and 0 bases from J, with 10 bases in between.

The chain couples TRBV13 to TRBJ2-7, with 7 positions matching TRBD1. The ends lost 4 bases at V and 3 bases at J; junction bases unmatched: 3. Germline values: CDR1 PRHDT, CDR2 FYEKMQ (reference sequence). This CDR3 has 13 residues. The CDR3 spells CASSSGTDYEQYF. Here the CDR3 DNA reads TGTGCCAGCAGCTCCGGGACAGACTACGAGCAGTACTTC.

CDR3 coding DNA: TGTGCCAGCAGTTTACACTCGGACACTGAAGCTTTCTTT. Translation: CASSLHSDTEAFF. The rearrangement uses TRBV12-3 or TRBV12-4 and TRBJ1-1; D is ambiguous. V shed 2 bases and J shed 3 bases, with 7 bases lying between them. This CDR3 is built from 13 residues.

This clone has a single count. The chain couples TRBV7-5 to TRBJ2-7; the table's D call of TRBD2 was not tested on the DNA. TRBV7-5 is described as a pseudogene. The CDR3 covers 16 residues. The CDR3, as DNA: TGTGCCAGAAGCTCTTCACTAGCGGCCCACTCCTACGAGCAGTACTTC. As protein: CARSSSLAAHSYEQYF.

The chain links TRBV7-9 to TRBJ2-5, with 7 nucleotides matching TRBD2. The trim removed 1 base at V and 4 bases at J, leaving 3 bases unmatched. From germline, CDR1 is SEHNR and CDR2 FQNEAQ (reference sequence). CDR3 length: 14 residues. Written as DNA, the CDR3 is TGTGCCAGCAGCTTAGGGGCTAGCGGAGAGACCCAGTACTTC. This sequence encodes CASSLGASGETQYF.

The gene calls are TRBV6-1 and TRBJ1-5, with 7 bases identical to TRBD1. Germline V gene sequence: CDR1 MNHNS, CDR2 SASEGT. The CDR3 spans 16 residues. J was trimmed by 3 bases and V by 2 bases; bases with no gene match: 7. The DNA for the CDR3 is TGTGCCAGCAGTGAAAGAGACAGGGTTCTCAATCAGCCCCAGCATTTT. It translates to CASSERDRVLNQPQHF.

The V gene is TRBV2, the J gene TRBJ2-3; 13 bases agree with TRBD2. Losses at the gene ends were 6 bases for V and 4 bases for J; bases not matched to a gene: 10. The germline V gene has CDR1 SNHLY and CDR2 FYNNEI. The CDR3 runs to 17 residues. CDR3 amino acids: CASRPGTSGKGADTQYF. As DNA, the CDR3 is TGTGCCAGCAGACCGGGGACTAGCGGGAAAGGGGCAGATACGCAGTATTTT.

This chain joins TRBV4-3 and TRBJ1-5, with 7 bases aligning to TRBD1. Germline trimming cut 4 bases from V and 10 bases from J; bases unmatched to any gene: 19. CDR3 length equals 17 residues. Germline values: CDR1 LGHNA, CDR2 YSLEER. CDR3 in amino acids: CASSPAAGTEGGSPQHF. CDR3 in DNA: TGCGCCAGCAGCCCTGCCGCCGGGACAGAGGGGGGTAGTCCCCAGCATTTT.

The genes are TRBV27 and TRBJ2-6; D gene uncertain. With 4 bases removed from V and 2 bases from J, the gap between germline ends came to 12 bases. Germline V gives CDR1 MNHEY, CDR2 SMNVEV (reference sequence). This CDR3 is 16 amino acids long. The CDR3 loop reads CASSSRVIAGANVLTF. CDR3 sequence (DNA): TGTGCCAGCAGTTCCCGGGTGATCGCTGGGGCCAACGTCCTGACTTTC.

This rearrangement joins TRBV7-2 to TRBJ2-7; possibly TRBD1 for D (5 bases). The CDR3 has 13 amino acids. Germline V gene data show CDR1 as SGHTA and CDR2 as FQGNSA. Trimming removed 1 base from V and 3 bases from J, with 7 bases in between. CDR3 sequence: CASSLGDSYEQYF. As DNA, the CDR3 is TGTGCCAGCAGCTTAGGAGACAGCTACGAGCAGTACTTC.

CDR3 in amino acids: CASRRGGVEVGTEAFF. The CDR3 region has the DNA TGTGCCAGCAGGCGGGGGGGAGTCGAAGTGGGCACTGAAGCTTTCTTT. The V and J genes are TRBV7-7 and TRBJ1-1, with D perhaps matching TRBD1 (5 bases). The germline gives CDR1 SSHAT, CDR2 FNYEAQ (reference sequence). V was trimmed by 6 bases and J by 4 bases, leaving 21 bases between them. The CDR3 sequence is 16 residues long.

This chain links TRBV7-3 with TRBJ2-5, with TRBD2 identical over 11 bases. The CDR3 is made up of 18 amino acids. V dropped 5 bases and J dropped 3; count of bases not matched to a gene: 14. CDR1 SGHTA and CDR2 FQGTGA come from the germline V gene. The CDR3 reads CASSPGGLAGGWEETQYF. The DNA of the CDR3 is TGTGCCAGCAGCCCCGGGGGTCTAGCGGGAGGTTGGGAAGAGACCCAGTACTTC.

V and J are TRBV30 and TRBJ1-5, with 9 positions matching TRBD1. With 5 bases clipped from V and 5 bases from J, the junction kept 19 bases outside the gene matches. Germline V gene sequence: CDR1 GTSNPN, CDR2 SVGIG (reference sequence). This CDR3 comprises 18 residues. CDR3 sequence (DNA): TGTGCCTGGGGGCAACTGGGACAGGGATTAGATGGTTATCAGCCCCAGCATTTT. Amino acids: CAWGQLGQGLDGYQPQHF.

This clone was seen once. This chain connects TRBV9 to TRBJ2-7; TRBD1 is a possible D gene (6 bases). V dropped 4 bases and J dropped 4 bases, with 18 bases sitting between them. The length of the CDR3 is 15 residues. The germline gives CDR1 SGDLS, CDR2 YYNGEE. CDR3 region: CASSPGTRGSYEQYF. The DNA of the CDR3 is TGTGCCAGCAGCCCTGGGACGAGGGGGTCGTACGAGCAGTACTTC.

The chain links TRBV27 to TRBJ1-6; D uncertain. CDR3 length: 12 residues. Per the germline V gene, CDR1 is MNHEY and CDR2 is SMNVEV (reference sequence). V was clipped by 5 bases and J by 7 bases, with 6 bases between them. In DNA, the CDR3 is TGTGCCAGCAGTAAACAGAATTCACCCCTCCACTTT. It codes for CASSKQNSPLHF.

V and J are TRBV10-3 and TRBJ2-7; 12 bases agree with TRBD1. Trimming cost V 5 bases and J 1 base; bases outside gene matches: 9. The CDR3 sequence is 17 residues long. Germline-derived CDR1 and CDR2 are ENHRY and SYGVKD. CDR3 nucleotides: TGTGCCATCAGTCCGGGACAGGGGGCATATAGTTCCTACGAGCAGTACTTC. This gives the protein CAISPGQGAYSSYEQYF.

This clone showed up just once. The V and J genes are TRBV19 and TRBJ2-1; 15 bases fit TRBD2. Germline V lookup: CDR1 LNHDA, CDR2 SQIVND (reference sequence). The CDR3 length is 17 residues. J was trimmed by 4 bases and V by 5 bases; bases with no gene match: 6. DNA of the CDR3: TGTGCCAGTAGTGGAGGGACTAGCGGGAGGCCATACAATGAGCAGTTCTTC. This translates into CASSGGTSGRPYNEQFF.

This chain connects TRBV7-2 to TRBJ2-3; 8 bases line up with TRBD1. Germline lookup yields CDR1 SGHTA and CDR2 FQGNSA. Unmatched junction bases numbered 11, after V lost 5 bases and J lost 4 bases. This CDR3 comprises 16 residues. The CDR3 here is CASSPIHTTGADTQYF. Here the CDR3 DNA reads TGTGCCAGCAGCCCCATCCACACGACAGGGGCAGATACGCAGTATTTT.

The CDR3 bases are TGTGCCAGCAGCCACCTTACAGGGAAGGTAAACGAGCAGTACTTC. It encodes CASSHLTGKVNEQYF. The genes are TRBV3-1 (or the pseudogene TRBV3-2) and TRBJ2-7; D might be TRBD1 (6 bases). Per the germline V gene, CDR1 is LGHDT and CDR2 is YNNKEL (reference sequence). There are 15 residues in the CDR3. V was clipped by 3 bases and J by 5 bases, with 17 bases between them.